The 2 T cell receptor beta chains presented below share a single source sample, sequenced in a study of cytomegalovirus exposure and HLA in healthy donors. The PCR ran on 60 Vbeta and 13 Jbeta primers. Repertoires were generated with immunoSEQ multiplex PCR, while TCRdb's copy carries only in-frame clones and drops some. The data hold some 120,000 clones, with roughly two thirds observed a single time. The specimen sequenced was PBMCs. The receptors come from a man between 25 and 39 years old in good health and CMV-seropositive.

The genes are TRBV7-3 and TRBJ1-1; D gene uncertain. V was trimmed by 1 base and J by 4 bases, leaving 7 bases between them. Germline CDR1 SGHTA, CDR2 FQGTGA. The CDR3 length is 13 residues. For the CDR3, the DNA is TGTGCCAGCAGCTTAAAATACAGCACTGAAGCTTTCTTT. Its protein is CASSLKYSTEAFF.

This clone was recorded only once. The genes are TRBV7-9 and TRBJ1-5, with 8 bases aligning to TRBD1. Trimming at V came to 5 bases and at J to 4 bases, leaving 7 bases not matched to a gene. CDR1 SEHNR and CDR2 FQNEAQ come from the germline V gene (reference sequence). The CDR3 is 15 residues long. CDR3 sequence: CASSPDRGWNQPQHF. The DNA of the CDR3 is TGTGCCAGCAGCCCAGACAGGGGCTGGAATCAGCCCCAGCATTTT.